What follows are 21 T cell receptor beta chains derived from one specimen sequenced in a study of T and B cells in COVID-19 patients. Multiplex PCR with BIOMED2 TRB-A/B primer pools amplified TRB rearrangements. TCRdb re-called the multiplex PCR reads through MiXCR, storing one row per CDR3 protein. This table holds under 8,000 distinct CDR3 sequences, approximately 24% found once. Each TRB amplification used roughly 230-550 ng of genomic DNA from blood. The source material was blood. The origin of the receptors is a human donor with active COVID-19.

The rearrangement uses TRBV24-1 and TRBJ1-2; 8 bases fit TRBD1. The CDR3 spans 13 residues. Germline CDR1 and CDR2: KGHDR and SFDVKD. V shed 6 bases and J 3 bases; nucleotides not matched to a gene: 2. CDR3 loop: CATSPQGDYGYTF. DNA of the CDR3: TGTGCCACCAGTCCACAGGGGGACTATGGCTACACCTTC.

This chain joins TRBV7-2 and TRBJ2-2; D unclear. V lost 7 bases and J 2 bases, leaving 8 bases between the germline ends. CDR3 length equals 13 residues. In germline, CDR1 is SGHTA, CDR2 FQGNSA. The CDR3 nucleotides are TGTGCCAGCACACGGATCAACACCGGGGAGCTGTTTTTT. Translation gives CASTRINTGELFF.

The CDR3 DNA is TGTGCCAGTAGCCTCGGGACAGGGGGCGATACGCAGTATTTT. Translation: CASSLGTGGDTQYF. The V call is TRBV19, the J call TRBJ2-3, with 12 bases fitting TRBD1. V lost 6 bases to trimming and J lost 6 bases; unmatched junction nucleotides: 4. Germline-derived CDR1 and CDR2 are LNHDA and SQIVND (reference sequence). The CDR3 covers 14 residues.

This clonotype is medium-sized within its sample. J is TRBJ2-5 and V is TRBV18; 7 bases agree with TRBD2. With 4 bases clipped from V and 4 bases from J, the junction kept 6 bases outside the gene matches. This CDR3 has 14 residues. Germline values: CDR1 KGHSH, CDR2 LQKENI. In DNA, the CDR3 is TGTGCCAGCTCACTACGGGGAGGGGCAGAGACCCAGTACTTC. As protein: CASSLRGGAETQYF.

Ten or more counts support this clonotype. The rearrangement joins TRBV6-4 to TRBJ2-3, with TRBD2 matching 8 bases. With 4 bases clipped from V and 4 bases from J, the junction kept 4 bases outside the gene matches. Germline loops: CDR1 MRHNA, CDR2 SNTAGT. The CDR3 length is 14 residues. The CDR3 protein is CASSAGGPSDTQYF. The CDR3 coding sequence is TGTGCCAGCAGTGCGGGAGGGCCATCAGATACGCAGTATTTT.

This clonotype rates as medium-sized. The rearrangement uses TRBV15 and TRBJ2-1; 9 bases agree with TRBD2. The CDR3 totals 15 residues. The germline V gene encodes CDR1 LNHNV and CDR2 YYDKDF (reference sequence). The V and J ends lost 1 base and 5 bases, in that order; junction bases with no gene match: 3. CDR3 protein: CATSRGLAANNEQFF. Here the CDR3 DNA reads TGTGCCACCAGCAGAGGACTAGCGGCCAACAATGAGCAGTTCTTC.

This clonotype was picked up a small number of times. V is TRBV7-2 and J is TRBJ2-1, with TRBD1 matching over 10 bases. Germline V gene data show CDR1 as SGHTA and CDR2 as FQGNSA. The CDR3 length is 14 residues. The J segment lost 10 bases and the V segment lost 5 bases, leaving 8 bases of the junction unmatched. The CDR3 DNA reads TGTGCCAGCAGCACCCGACAGGGGGCGGGAGAGCAGTTCTTC. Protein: CASSTRQGAGEQFF. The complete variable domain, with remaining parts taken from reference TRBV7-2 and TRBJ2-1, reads GAGVSQSPSNKVTEKGKDVELRCDPISGHTALYWYRQSLGQGLEFLIYFQGNSAPDKSGLPSDRFSAERTGGSVSTLTIQRTQQEDSAVYLCASSTRQGAGEQFFGPGTRLTVL.

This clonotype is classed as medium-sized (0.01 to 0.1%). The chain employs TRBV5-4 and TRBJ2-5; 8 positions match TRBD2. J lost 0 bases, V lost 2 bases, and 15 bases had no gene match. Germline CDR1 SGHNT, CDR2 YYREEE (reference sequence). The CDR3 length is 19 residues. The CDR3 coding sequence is TGTGCCAGCAGCTTTAGGGAAACCAGGACTAGCCGTTACCAAGAGACCCAGTACTTC. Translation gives CASSFRETRTSRYQETQYF.

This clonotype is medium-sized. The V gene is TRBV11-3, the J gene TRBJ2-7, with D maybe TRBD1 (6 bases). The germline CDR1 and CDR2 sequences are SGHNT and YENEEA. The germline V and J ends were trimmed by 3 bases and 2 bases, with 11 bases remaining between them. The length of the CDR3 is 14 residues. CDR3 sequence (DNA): TGTGCCAGCAGCTTCAGACAGGAACCCTACGAGCAGTACTTC. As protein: CASSFRQEPYEQYF.

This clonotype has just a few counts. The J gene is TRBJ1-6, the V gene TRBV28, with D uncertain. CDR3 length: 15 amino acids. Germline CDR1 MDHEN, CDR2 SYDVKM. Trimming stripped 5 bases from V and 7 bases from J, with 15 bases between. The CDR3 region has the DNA TGTGCCAGCAGTGATCCGCCAAGGCGCAATTCACCCCTCCACTTT. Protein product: CASSDPPRRNSPLHF.

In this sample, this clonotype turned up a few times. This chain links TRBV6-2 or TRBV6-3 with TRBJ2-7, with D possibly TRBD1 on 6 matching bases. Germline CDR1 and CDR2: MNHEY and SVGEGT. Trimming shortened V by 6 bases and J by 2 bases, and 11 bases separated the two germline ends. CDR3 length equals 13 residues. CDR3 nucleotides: TGTGCCAGCAGCCAGGACAGTCCCTACGAGCAGTACTTC. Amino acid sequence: CASSQDSPYEQYF.

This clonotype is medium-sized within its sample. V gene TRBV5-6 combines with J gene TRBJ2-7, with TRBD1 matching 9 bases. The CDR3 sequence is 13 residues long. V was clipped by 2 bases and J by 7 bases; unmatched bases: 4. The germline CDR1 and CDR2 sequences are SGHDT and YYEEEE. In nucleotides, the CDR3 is TGTGCCAGCAGCTTCGGGACAGGGTTTGAGCAGTACTTC. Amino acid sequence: CASSFGTGFEQYF.

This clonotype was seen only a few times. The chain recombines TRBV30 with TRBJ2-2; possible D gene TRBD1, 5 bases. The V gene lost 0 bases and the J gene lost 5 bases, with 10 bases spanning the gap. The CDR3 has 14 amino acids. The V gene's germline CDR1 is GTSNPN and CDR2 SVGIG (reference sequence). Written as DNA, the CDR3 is TGTGCCTGGAGTGTAACAAGGGGAACCGGGGAGCTGTTTTTT. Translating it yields CAWSVTRGTGELFF.

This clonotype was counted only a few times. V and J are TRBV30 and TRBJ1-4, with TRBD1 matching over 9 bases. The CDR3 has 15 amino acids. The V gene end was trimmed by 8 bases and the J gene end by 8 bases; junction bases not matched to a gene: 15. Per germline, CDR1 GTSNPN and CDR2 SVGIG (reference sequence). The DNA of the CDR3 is TGTGCCACTTCGGAGCCGGGACAGGGAATCGAAAAACTGTTTTTT. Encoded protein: CATSEPGQGIEKLFF.

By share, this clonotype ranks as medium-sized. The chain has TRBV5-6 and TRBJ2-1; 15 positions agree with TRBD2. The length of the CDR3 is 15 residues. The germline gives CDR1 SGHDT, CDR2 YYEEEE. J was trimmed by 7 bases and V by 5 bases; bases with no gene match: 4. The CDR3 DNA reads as TGTGCCAGCAGGCTGGGACTAGCGGGGGGAAATGAGCAGTTCTTC. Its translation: CASRLGLAGGNEQFF.

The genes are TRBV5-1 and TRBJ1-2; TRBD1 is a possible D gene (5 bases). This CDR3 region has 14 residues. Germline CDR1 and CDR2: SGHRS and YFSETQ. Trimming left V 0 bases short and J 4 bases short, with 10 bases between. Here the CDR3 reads CASSLGSGGYGYTF. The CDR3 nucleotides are TGCGCCAGCAGCTTGGGTTCGGGGGGCTATGGCTACACCTTC.

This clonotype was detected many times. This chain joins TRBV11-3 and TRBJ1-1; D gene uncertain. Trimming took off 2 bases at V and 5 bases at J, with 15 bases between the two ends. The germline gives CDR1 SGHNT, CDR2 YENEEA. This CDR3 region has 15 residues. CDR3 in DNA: TGTGCCAGCAGCTTAATAGCAGTCCCGAGGACTGAAGCTTTCTTT. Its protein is CASSLIAVPRTEAFF. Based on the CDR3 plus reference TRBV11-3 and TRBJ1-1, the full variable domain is EAGVVQSPRYKIIEKKQPVAFWCNPISGHNTLYWYLQNLGQGPELLIRYENEEAVDDSQLPKDRFSAERLKGVDSTLKIQPAELGDSAVYLCASSLIAVPRTEAFFGQGTRLTVV.

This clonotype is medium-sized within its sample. The CDR3 coding sequence is TGTGCCACCAGCAGAGGGGCTAATGAAAAACTGTTTTTT. Translated, it gives CATSRGANEKLFF. The V and J genes are TRBV15 and TRBJ1-4; D is ambiguous. The germline CDR1 and CDR2 sequences are LNHNV and YYDKDF (reference sequence). The CDR3 contains 13 residues. V gave up 1 base and J gave up 3 bases, with 3 bases separating them.

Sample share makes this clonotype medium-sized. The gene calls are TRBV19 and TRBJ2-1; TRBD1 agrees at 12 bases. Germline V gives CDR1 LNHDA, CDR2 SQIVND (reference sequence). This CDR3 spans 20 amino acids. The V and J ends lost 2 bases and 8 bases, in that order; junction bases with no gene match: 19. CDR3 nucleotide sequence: TGTGCCAGTAGTATAAGGGGGACAGGGGGCGCGGCTAGCGGGAGAGATGAGCAGTTCTTC. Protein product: CASSIRGTGGAASGRDEQFF.

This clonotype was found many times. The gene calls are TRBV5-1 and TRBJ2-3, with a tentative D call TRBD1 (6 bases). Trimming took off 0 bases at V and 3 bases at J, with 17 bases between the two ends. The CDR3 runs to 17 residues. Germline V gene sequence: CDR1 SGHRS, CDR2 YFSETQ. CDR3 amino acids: CASSLGDRTQRTDTQYF. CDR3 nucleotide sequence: TGCGCCAGCAGCTTGGGAGACAGGACCCAGAGAACAGATACGCAGTATTTT.

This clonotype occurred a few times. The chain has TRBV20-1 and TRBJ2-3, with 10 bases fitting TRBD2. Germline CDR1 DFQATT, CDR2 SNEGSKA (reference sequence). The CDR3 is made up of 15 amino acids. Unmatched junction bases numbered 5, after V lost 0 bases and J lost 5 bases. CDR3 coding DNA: TGCAGTGCTAGAGACGGAGTAGCGGGAGGAGATACGCAGTATTTT. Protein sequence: CSARDGVAGGDTQYF.